This is a list of T cell receptor beta chains from one sample in a study of early T cells in non-severe SARS-CoV-2 infection. One entry per CDR3 protein results from TCRdb running MiXCR on the 5' RACE reads. This table holds tens of thousands of distinct CDR3 sequences, about an eighth found once. Sequenced material: whole blood. The origin of the receptors is an adult who was a healthcare worker with PCR-confirmed SARS-CoV-2 infection or an uninfected control (not recorded which). CDR3s include the opening cysteine and the closing phenylalanine or tryptophan. The D gene is left open where the match is weak. The size entry is marked missing in some rows and otherwise reads once, few, many or a size class.

TRBJ2-1,TRBV5-1,-,many,CASRGTGYNEQFF,TGCGCCAGCAGAGGGACTGGATACAATGAGCAGTTCTTC
TRBJ2-2,TRBV11-2,-,few,CAWRDFRTGELFF,TGTGCCTGGCGGGACTTTCGAACCGGGGAGCTGTTTTTT
TRBJ2-5,TRBV29-1,-,many,CSVGVETQYF,TGCAGCGTAGGAGTAGAGACCCAGTACTTC
TRBJ2-1,TRBV6-5,-,many,CASSQGGGEQFF,TGTGCCAGCAGCCAAGGAGGGGGGGAGCAGTTCTTC
TRBJ2-7,TRBV9,TRBD1,-,CASSSNPGQGYYEQYF,TGTGCCAGCAGCTCGAACCCGGGACAGGGTTACTACGAGCAGTACTTC
TRBJ1-5,TRBV5-6,-,many,CASSLAGINQPQHF,TGTGCCAGCAGCTTGGCGGGGATTAATCAGCCCCAGCATTTT
TRBJ2-7,TRBV28,-,many,CASSLRQRIPYEQYF,TGTGCCAGCAGTTTAAGGCAGCGAATTCCCTACGAGCAGTACTTC
TRBJ1-4,TRBV10-2,-,-,CASSESVRSKLFF,TGCGCCAGCAGTGAGTCCGTCAGATCCAAACTGTTTTTT
TRBJ2-3,TRBV11-2,TRBD2,many,CASSSLGLAGGDTQYF,TGTGCCAGCAGCTCTCTGGGACTAGCGGGAGGAGATACGCAGTATTTT
TRBJ2-7,TRBV6-1,-,many,CASSEAWQSYEQYF,TGTGCCAGCAGTGAAGCTTGGCAGTCCTACGAGCAGTACTTC
TRBJ1-5,TRBV12-3/TRBV12-4,TRBD1,few,CASSLNRGLQPQHF,TGTGCCAGCAGTTTAAACAGGGGGTTACAGCCCCAGCATTTT
TRBJ2-7,TRBV18,-,-,CASSPSSNVDEQYF,TGTGCCAGCTCACCGTCCTCTAACGTGGACGAGCAGTACTTC
TRBJ2-5,TRBV5-1,-,-,CASQTLGGRETQYF,TGCGCCAGCCAAACTCTCGGAGGGCGGGAGACCCAGTACTTC
TRBJ2-7,TRBV29-1,-,-,CSVEVGAYEQYF,TGCAGCGTTGAAGTCGGGGCCTACGAGCAGTACTTC
TRBJ2-7,TRBV18,-,-,CASSPAENHEQYF,TGTGCCAGCTCACCAGCGGAGAACCACGAGCAGTACTTC
TRBJ1-2,TRBV5-4,TRBD1,-,CASSFPGTGETNYGYTF,TGTGCCAGCAGCTTCCCCGGGACAGGGGAGACTAACTATGGCTACACCTTC
TRBJ1-5,TRBV19,-,-,CASSLRAGNQPQHF,TGTGCCAGTAGTCTCAGGGCGGGCAATCAGCCCCAGCATTTT
TRBJ2-1,TRBV7-8,-,many,CASILFQGRPYNEQFF,TGTGCCAGCATCCTCTTTCAAGGGAGGCCCTACAATGAGCAGTTCTTC
TRBJ1-1,TRBV7-9,TRBD1,-,CASTPWRGRIFSEAFF,TGTGCCAGCACCCCCTGGAGGGGGCGGATTTTCTCTGAAGCTTTCTTT
TRBJ1-4,TRBV18,-,many,CASSPPQEKGEKLFF,TGTGCCAGCTCACCACCGCAGGAGAAAGGTGAAAAACTGTTTTTT
TRBJ2-1,TRBV12-3/TRBV12-4,-,many,CASSRQNEQFF,TGTGCCAGCAGTCGACAGAATGAGCAGTTCTTC
TRBJ2-3,TRBV11-3,TRBD2,-,CVSAGTTTDTQYF,TGTGTCAGCGCGGGGACTACCACAGATACGCAGTATTTT
TRBJ2-3,TRBV11-2,-,many,CASSLEWGVTQYF,TGTGCCAGCAGCTTAGAGTGGGGAGTCACGCAGTATTTT
TRBJ1-2,TRBV5-6,TRBD1,many,CASSSTGSFHTGPYTF,TGTGCCAGCAGCTCGACAGGGAGCTTCCATACGGGCCCCTACACCTTC
TRBJ2-1,TRBV10-3,TRBD2,many,CAISGTSGYYNEQFF,TGTGCCATCAGTGGGACTAGCGGGTACTACAATGAGCAGTTCTTC
TRBJ1-5,TRBV19,-,many,CASMGTYRARGPQHF,TGTGCCAGTATGGGGACCTACAGAGCCCGGGGGCCCCAGCATTTT
TRBJ2-6,TRBV15,-,many,CATSSPMNSGANVLTF,TGTGCCACCAGCAGCCCCATGAATTCTGGGGCCAACGTCCTGACTTTC
TRBJ2-1,TRBV28,TRBD2,-,CASSSSGTTDNEQFF,TGTGCCAGCAGTTCGTCCGGGACTACGGACAATGAGCAGTTCTTC
TRBJ2-4,TRBV7-2,-,-,CASSLGAVAKNIQYF,TGTGCCAGCAGCCTAGGGGCTGTAGCCAAAAACATTCAGTACTTC
TRBJ2-2,TRBV3-1,-,-,CASSLTLDGELFF,TGTGCCAGCAGCCTTACGCTCGACGGGGAGCTGTTTTTT
TRBJ2-3,TRBV30,-,many,CAWSSGTDTQYF,TGTGCCTGGAGCTCGGGTACAGATACGCAGTATTTT
TRBJ2-7,TRBV5-1,-,-,CASSSDYSYEQYF,TGCGCCAGCAGCTCGGACTACTCCTACGAGCAGTACTTC
TRBJ2-7,TRBV29-1,-,-,CSVLSGPGEQYF,TGCAGCGTGCTCTCGGGACCGGGCGAGCAGTACTTC